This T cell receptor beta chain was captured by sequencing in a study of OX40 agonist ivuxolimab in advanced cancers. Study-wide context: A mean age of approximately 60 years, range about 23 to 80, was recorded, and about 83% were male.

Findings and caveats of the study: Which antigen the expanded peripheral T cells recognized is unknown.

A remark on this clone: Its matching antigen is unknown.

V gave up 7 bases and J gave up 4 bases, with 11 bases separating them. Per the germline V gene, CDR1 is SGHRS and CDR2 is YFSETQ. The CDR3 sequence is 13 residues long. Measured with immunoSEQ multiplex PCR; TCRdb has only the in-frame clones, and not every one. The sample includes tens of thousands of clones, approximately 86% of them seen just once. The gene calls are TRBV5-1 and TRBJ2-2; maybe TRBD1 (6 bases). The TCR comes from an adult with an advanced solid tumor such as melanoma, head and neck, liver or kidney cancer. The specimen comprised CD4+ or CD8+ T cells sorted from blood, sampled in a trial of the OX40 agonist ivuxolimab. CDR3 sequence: CASQGPRTGELFF. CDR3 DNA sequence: TGCGCCAGCCAGGGGCCGCGCACCGGGGAGCTGTTTTTT.